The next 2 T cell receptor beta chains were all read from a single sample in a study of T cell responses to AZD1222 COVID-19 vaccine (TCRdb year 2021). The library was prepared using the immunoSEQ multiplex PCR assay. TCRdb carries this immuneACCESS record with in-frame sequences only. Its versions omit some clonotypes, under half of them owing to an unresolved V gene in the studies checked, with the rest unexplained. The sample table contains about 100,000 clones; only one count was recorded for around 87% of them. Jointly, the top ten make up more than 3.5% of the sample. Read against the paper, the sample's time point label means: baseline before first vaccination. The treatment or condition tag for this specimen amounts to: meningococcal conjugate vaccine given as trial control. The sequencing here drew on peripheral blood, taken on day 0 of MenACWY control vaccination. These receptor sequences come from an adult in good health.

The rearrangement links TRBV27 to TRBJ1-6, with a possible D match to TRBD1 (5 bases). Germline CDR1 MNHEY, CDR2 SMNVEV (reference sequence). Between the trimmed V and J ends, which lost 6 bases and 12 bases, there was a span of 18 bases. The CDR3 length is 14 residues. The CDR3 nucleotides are TGTGCCAGCAGCCAAATGACCGGGGGAGGACCCCTCCACTTT. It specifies CASSQMTGGGPLHF.

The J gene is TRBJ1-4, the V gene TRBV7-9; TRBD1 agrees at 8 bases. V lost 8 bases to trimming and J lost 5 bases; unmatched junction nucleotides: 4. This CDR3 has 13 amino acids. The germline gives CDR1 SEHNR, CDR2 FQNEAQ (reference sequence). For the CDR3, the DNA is TGTGCCAGCGCTTGGGACAGGAATGAAAAACTGTTTTTT. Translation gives CASAWDRNEKLFF.